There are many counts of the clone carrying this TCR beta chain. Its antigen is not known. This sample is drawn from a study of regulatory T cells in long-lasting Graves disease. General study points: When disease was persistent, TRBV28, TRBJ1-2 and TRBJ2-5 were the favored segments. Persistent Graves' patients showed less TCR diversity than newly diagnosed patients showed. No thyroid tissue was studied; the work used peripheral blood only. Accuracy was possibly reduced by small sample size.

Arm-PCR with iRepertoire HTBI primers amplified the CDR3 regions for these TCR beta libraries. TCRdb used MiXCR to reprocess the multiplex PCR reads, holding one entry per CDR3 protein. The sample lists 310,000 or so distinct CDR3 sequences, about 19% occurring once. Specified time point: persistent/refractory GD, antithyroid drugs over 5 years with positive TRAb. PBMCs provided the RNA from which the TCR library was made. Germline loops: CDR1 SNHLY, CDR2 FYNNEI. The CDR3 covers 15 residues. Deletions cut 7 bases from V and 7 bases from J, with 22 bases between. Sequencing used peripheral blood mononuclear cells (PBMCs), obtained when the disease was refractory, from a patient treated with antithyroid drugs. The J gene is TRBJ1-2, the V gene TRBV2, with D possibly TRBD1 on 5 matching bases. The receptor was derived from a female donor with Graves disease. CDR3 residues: CASTTGFAGRSGYTF. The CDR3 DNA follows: TGTGCCAGCACCACCGGCTTCGCAGGGCGTAGTGGCTACACCTTC. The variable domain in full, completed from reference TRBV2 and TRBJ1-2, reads EPEVTQTPSHQVTQMGQEVILRCVPISNHLYFYWYRQILGQKVEFLVSFYNNEISEKSEIFDDQFSVERPDGSNFTLKIRSTKLEDSAMYFCASTTGFAGRSGYTFGSGTRLTVV.